The T cell receptor beta chain described here comes from a study of blood T cell repertoires in COVID-19. The CDR3 covers 17 residues. Germline loops: CDR1 MNHEY, CDR2 SVGEGT. V gave up 4 bases and J gave up 0 bases; unmatched junction bases: 8. The protocol was immunoSEQ multiplex PCR, while the TCRdb copy is restricted to in-frame clones and leaves out a portion. The sample records about 310,000 clones, under 90% being singletons. Participant ages covered about 18 to 95 years across around 25 US areas. Participants reported their clinical history, and cohort assignment relied on those reports. V usage is TRBV6-2 or TRBV6-3 and J usage is TRBJ1-3; 8 bases map to TRBD1. The TCR comes from a woman aged 30 to 39 who had recovered from COVID-19. Source material: PBMCs or T cells enriched from blood (not recorded which). For the CDR3, the DNA is TGTGCCAGCAGTTCCGGACAGGGCGGATTCTCTGGAAACACCATATATTTT. This sequence encodes CASSSGQGGFSGNTIYF.